The 12 T cell receptor beta chains below were found in one sample sequenced in a study of shared clonotypes between healthy human individuals. Assay used: immunoSEQ multiplex PCR; TCRdb lists only in-frame clones, some missing. The data contain 2 million to 2.5 million clones, more than 90% of them singletons. What was sequenced was naive CD4+ T cells sorted from blood. The subset here: CD45RA+ positively selected. These receptors came from a man younger than 35 in good health.

The gene calls are TRBV10-2 and TRBJ1-5; D remains ambiguous. Germline V gene lookup returns CDR1 WSHSY and CDR2 SAAADI. Trimming shortened V by 3 bases and J by 4 bases, and 10 bases separated the two germline ends. The CDR3 totals 14 residues. CDR3 amino acids: CASSEVPQNQPQHF. CDR3 in DNA: TGCGCCAGCAGTGAAGTCCCGCAGAATCAGCCCCAGCATTTT.

The chain is built from TRBV7-9 and TRBJ1-2; 8 bases are a match to TRBD1. V lost 4 bases to trimming and J lost 5 bases; unmatched junction nucleotides: 6. The CDR3 runs 14 residues. Germline V gene data show CDR1 as SEHNR and CDR2 as FQNEAQ (reference sequence). The CDR3 region has the DNA TGTGCCAGCAGCTCGCAGACAGGGGAATATGGCTACACCTTC. Its translation: CASSSQTGEYGYTF.

The gene calls are TRBV5-4 and TRBJ1-4; 9 bases are shared with TRBD1. With 5 bases clipped from V and 2 bases from J, the junction kept 4 bases outside the gene matches. The V gene's germline CDR1 is SGHNT and CDR2 YYREEE (reference sequence). The CDR3 has 15 amino acids. The CDR3 region is CASSYGTGTNEKLFF. CDR3 nucleotides: TGTGCCAGCAGTTATGGGACAGGGACTAATGAAAAACTGTTTTTT. Combining the CDR3 with reference TRBV5-4 and TRBJ1-4 gives the whole variable domain ETGVTQSPTHLIKTRGQQVTLRCSSQSGHNTVSWYQQALGQGPQFIFQYYREEENGRGNFPPRFSGLQFPNYSSELNVNALELDDSALYLCASSYGTGTNEKLFFGSGTQLSVL.

This clone was seen a single time. V usage is TRBV30 and J usage is TRBJ2-1, with a possible D match to TRBD2 (6 bases). V was trimmed by 4 bases and J by 7 bases, leaving 14 bases between them. This CDR3 has 13 residues. CDR1 is GTSNPN and CDR2 is SVGIG in the germline V gene (reference sequence). Here the CDR3 DNA reads TGTGCCTGGAAAACGCCCGGAGGGAATGAGCAGTTCTTC. Amino acid sequence: CAWKTPGGNEQFF.

This clone was counted a few times. The same CDR3 arises from other DNA sequences in this sample as well. The chain joins TRBV28 to TRBJ1-1; D is ambiguous. Per germline, CDR1 MDHEN and CDR2 SYDVKM. V shed 11 bases and J shed 1 base, with 8 bases lying between them. CDR3 length equals 11 residues. The CDR3 DNA reads as TGTGCCTCGTCGGGGAACACTGAAGCTTTCTTT. Its translation: CASSGNTEAFF.

The rearrangement joins TRBV7-2 to TRBJ2-5, with 9 bases matching TRBD2. Germline CDR1 SGHTA, CDR2 FQGNSA. CDR3 size: 15 residues. V gave up 2 bases and J gave up 3 bases; unmatched junction bases: 4. This CDR3 reads CASSLQPSGEETQYF. CDR3 sequence (DNA): TGTGCCAGCAGCTTACAGCCTAGCGGGGAAGAGACCCAGTACTTC.

The V gene is TRBV27, the J gene TRBJ2-3; TRBD2 agrees at 13 bases. In germline, CDR1 is MNHEY, CDR2 SMNVEV (reference sequence). J was trimmed by 2 bases and V by 6 bases; bases with no gene match: 2. This CDR3 has 15 amino acids. Here the CDR3 DNA reads TGTGCCAGCAGCGGACTAGCGGGGGACACAGATACGCAGTATTTT. Translated: CASSGLAGDTDTQYF.

This chain uses TRBV11-2 with TRBJ1-1; 7 positions agree with TRBD1. V shed 3 bases, J shed 7 bases, and the junction held 8 bases outside the gene matches. CDR3 length: 14 amino acids. CDR1 is SGHAT and CDR2 is FQNNGV in the germline V gene. The CDR3: CASSFYRDSHEAFF. The CDR3, as DNA: TGTGCCAGCAGCTTCTACCGGGACAGCCATGAAGCTTTCTTT.

The chain joins TRBV5-6 to TRBJ1-1, with 10 bases that match TRBD1. CDR3 length: 14 amino acids. CDR1 and CDR2 (germline): SGHDT, YYEEEE. V dropped 3 bases and J dropped 7; count of bases not matched to a gene: 6. Here the CDR3 DNA reads TGTGCCAGCAGCTACTTGACAGGGGGCGGTGAAGCTTTCTTT. This encodes CASSYLTGGGEAFF. Full variable domain (outside the CDR3, taken from reference TRBV5-6 and TRBJ1-1): DAGVTQSPTHLIKTRGQQVTLRCSPKSGHDTVSWYQQALGQGPQFIFQYYEEEERQRGNFPDRFSGHQFPNYSSELNVNALLLGDSALYLCASSYLTGGGEAFFGQGTRLTVV.

The chain carries TRBV5-4 and TRBJ2-2; 12 positions agree with TRBD2. V dropped 4 bases and J dropped 4; count of bases not matched to a gene: 5. Germline CDR1 SGHNT, CDR2 YYREEE (reference sequence). This CDR3 contains 16 residues. CDR3 protein: CASSPGLAGSTGELFF. DNA of the CDR3: TGTGCCAGCAGCCCCGGACTAGCGGGAAGCACCGGGGAGCTGTTTTTT.

This rearrangement joins TRBV25-1 to TRBJ2-1, with D uncertain. Trimming removed 6 bases from V and 5 bases from J, with 5 bases in between. CDR1 and CDR2 (germline): MGHDK, SYGVNS. The CDR3 contains 11 residues. CDR3 residues: CASRSHNEQFF. DNA of the CDR3: TGTGCCAGCAGGAGTCACAATGAGCAGTTCTTC.

The chain couples TRBV7-9 to TRBJ2-7, with TRBD1 as a possible D gene (5 bases). Germline lookup yields CDR1 SEHNR and CDR2 FQNEAQ (reference sequence). The length of the CDR3 is 16 residues. Trimming pared 5 bases from V and 0 bases from J, leaving 17 bases between. DNA of the CDR3: TGTGCCAGCAGCCTCTGGGGCCTCGCCCACTCCTACGAGCAGTACTTC. Protein sequence: CASSLWGLAHSYEQYF.